A selection of T cell receptor beta chains follows, all from one sample in a study of siplizumab effects on memory and regulatory T cells. Generated by immunoSEQ multiplex PCR, the TCRdb table keeps only in-frame clones and is missing some. The data hold about 100,000 clones, with 94% observed a single time. Material: non-Treg CD4+ T cells sorted from blood. All receptors come from a human donor in good health. The CDR3 runs from the conserved cysteine through the conserved F or W. A D gene is named only where the DNA matches it firmly. Clone size is shown for a subset of rows, as once, few, many or a class of expanded clone.

TRBV10-2	-	TRBJ2-1	-	CASSVQGDEQFF	TGCGCCAGCAGTGTACAGGGTGATGAGCAGTTCTTC
TRBV5-6	TRBD2	TRBJ2-3	-	CASSLEIAGVVSDTQYF	TGTGCCAGCAGCTTGGAGATAGCGGGAGTGGTGTCAGATACGCAGTATTTT
TRBV7-2	-	TRBJ2-2	-	CASSPSGVRTGELFF	TGTGCCAGCAGCCCGTCCGGGGTTCGGACCGGGGAGCTGTTTTTT
TRBV30	-	TRBJ1-5	once	CAWTRRNSNQPQHF	TGTGCCTGGACGAGACGTAATAGCAATCAGCCCCAGCATTTT
TRBV6-5	TRBD2	TRBJ2-1	-	CASSYASGSYNEQFF	TGTGCCAGCAGCTACGCTAGCGGCTCCTACAATGAGCAGTTCTTC
TRBV9	-	TRBJ2-1	-	CASSSRTLRGLAGNYNEQFF	TGTGCCAGCAGCTCCAGGACCCTTAGGGGGTTAGCGGGCAACTACAATGAGCAGTTCTTC
TRBV19	TRBD1	TRBJ1-1	-	CASTPGTGQGVNTEAFF	TGTGCCAGTACCCCAGGGACAGGGCAAGGGGTGAACACTGAAGCTTTCTTT
TRBV18	TRBD1	TRBJ2-2	-	CASSPMGQGTGELFF	TGTGCCAGCTCACCAATGGGACAGGGCACCGGGGAGCTGTTTTTT
TRBV18	TRBD2	TRBJ2-7	-	CASSPPGGGAYEQYF	TGTGCCAGCTCACCGCCGGGAGGAGGGGCCTACGAGCAGTACTTC
TRBV29-1	-	TRBJ1-1	-	CSASQGNTEAFF	TGCAGCGCCTCACAGGGGAACACTGAAGCTTTCTTT
TRBV5-4	-	TRBJ2-5	once	CASSLVGGSETQYF	TGTGCCAGCAGCTTGGTAGGCGGGTCAGAGACCCAGTACTTC
TRBV7-2	-	TRBJ2-2	-	CASSLLHSSGELFF	TGTGCCAGCAGCTTATTACATAGTTCCGGGGAGCTGTTTTTT
TRBV27	-	TRBJ1-3	-	CASSPVRRARGNTIYF	TGTGCCAGCAGTCCGGTGAGGCGGGCCCGTGGAAACACCATATATTTT
TRBV18	-	TRBJ2-7	-	CASSPSASYEQYF	TGTGCCAGCTCACCTTCAGCCTCCTACGAGCAGTACTTC
TRBV5-4	-	TRBJ2-7	-	CASSPTGTYEQYF	TGTGCCAGCAGCCCGACAGGAACCTACGAGCAGTACTTC
TRBV28	-	TRBJ1-4	-	CASSNSGQGWGEKLFF	TGTGCCAGCAGCAACTCTGGGCAGGGTTGGGGTGAAAAACTGTTTTTT
TRBV5-1	TRBD2	TRBJ2-3	-	CASSLARTSGPTDTQYF	TGCGCCAGCAGCTTGGCCAGGACTAGCGGACCCACAGATACGCAGTATTTT
TRBV25-1	TRBD1	TRBJ2-7	-	CASRKTGVNHEQYF	TGTGCCAGCAGAAAAACAGGGGTGAACCACGAGCAGTACTTC
TRBV4-1	-	TRBJ2-5	-	CASSQRTVWKETQYF	TGCGCCAGCAGCCAGCGGACAGTTTGGAAAGAGACCCAGTACTTC
TRBV5-1	-	TRBJ1-1	-	CASSSEMNTEAFF	TGCGCCAGCAGCTCAGAAATGAACACTGAAGCTTTCTTT
TRBV7-2	-	TRBJ2-5	-	CASSLMRQETQYF	TGTGCCAGCAGCTTAATGCGGCAAGAGACCCAGTACTTC
TRBV27	TRBD2	TRBJ2-5	-	CASSLMSGSRETQYF	TGTGCCAGCAGTTTGATGAGCGGGAGTCGAGAGACCCAGTACTTC
TRBV7-8	TRBD1	TRBJ1-2	once	CASSLSDRATFGYTF	TGTGCCAGCAGCTTATCGGACAGGGCGACCTTTGGCTACACCTTC
TRBV19	TRBD2	TRBJ2-7	-	CASSIEGTAWGRASSGPYEQYF	TGTGCCAGTAGTATAGAGGGGACTGCGTGGGGCAGAGCGTCTAGCGGTCCTTACGAGCAGTACTTC
TRBV27	TRBD1	TRBJ2-7	-	CASSRQGLESYEQYF	TGTGCCAGCAGTAGACAGGGGTTAGAGTCCTACGAGCAGTACTTC
TRBV13	-	TRBJ2-1	-	CASSIALSYNEQFF	TGTGCCAGCAGCATTGCCCTCTCCTACAATGAGCAGTTCTTC
TRBV7-9	TRBD2	TRBJ2-1	-	CASSYKGLENNEQFF	TGTGCCAGCAGTTACAAGGGACTAGAAAACAATGAGCAGTTCTTC